These T cell receptor beta chains were read from a single sample in a study of T-cell reconstitution after alpha-beta-depleted transplantation in children. TCRdb re-derived calls from the PCR reads in MiXCR, one entry per CDR3 protein. The sample records 700,000 to 950,000 distinct CDR3 sequences, 16% being singletons. The input for sequencing was PBMCs, mostly from graft donor cells, taken 360 days after TCRalphabeta/CD19-depleted stem cell transplant. These receptors all come from a male patient between 10 and 17 years old who had a stem cell transplant for acute lymphoblastic leukemia, so the T cells may come from the graft donor. CDR3s include the opening cysteine and the closing phenylalanine or tryptophan. The order of the fields is clone size, D gene, V gene, J gene, CDR3 DNA, CDR3 protein. The D gene is left open where the match is weak. A clone size is listed for some rows: how often the clone was seen (once, few, many), or a class if it is expanded.

NA	NA	TRBV9	TRBJ2-3	TGTGCCAGCAGCTCTTCCCCCGCGGGCACAGATACGCAGTATTTT	CASSSSPAGTDTQYF
few	TRBD2	TRBV2	TRBJ2-5	TGTGCCAGCAGTGGACTAGCGGGGGGCCCGTACCAAGAGACCCAGTACTTC	CASSGLAGGPYQETQYF
many	TRBD1	TRBV2	TRBJ2-1	TGTGCCAGCAGTGAAGGACAGGGGGGTTACAATGAGCAGTTCTTC	CASSEGQGGYNEQFF
NA	NA	TRBV20-1	TRBJ1-3	TGCAGTGCTAGAGAGTCAAGGGAATCCACTGGAAACACCATATATTTT	CSARESRESTGNTIYF
NA	NA	TRBV5-1	TRBJ1-4	TGCGCCAGCAGCTTGTGGGTGGGGGACGAAAAACTGTTTTTT	CASSLWVGDEKLFF
many	NA	TRBV7-7	TRBJ2-1	TGTGCCAGCAGCTTAGGGACCCCGCCCAGTGAGCAGTTCTTC	CASSLGTPPSEQFF
few	TRBD2	TRBV29-1	TRBJ2-7	TGCAGCGTTTCCCAACCGACCGGGACTAGCGGGAGTAGGTACGAGCAGTACTTC	CSVSQPTGTSGSRYEQYF
NA	TRBD2	TRBV7-8	TRBJ2-1	TGTGCCAGCAGACTGGGACTAGCGGACCGAAGCTCCTACAATGAGCAGTTCTTC	CASRLGLADRSSYNEQFF
NA	NA	TRBV7-7	TRBJ2-2	TGTGCCAGCAGCGGGCTTCCCACCGGGGAGCTGTTTTTT	CASSGLPTGELFF
few	TRBD1	TRBV5-6	TRBJ1-5	TGTGCCAGCAGCTTGGGGGACAGGGGTAATCAGCCCCAGCATTTT	CASSLGDRGNQPQHF
few	NA	TRBV11-2	TRBJ2-7	TGTGCCAGCTCGGGACCACACTTCTCCTACGAGCAGTACTTC	CASSGPHFSYEQYF
NA	NA	TRBV20-1	TRBJ2-7	TGCAGTGCTAGCGTCGAATTACACGATCCCTACGAGCAGTACTTC	CSASVELHDPYEQYF
NA	NA	TRBV20-1	TRBJ2-1	TGCAGTGTACGGGAGTCCCCGTACAATGAGCAGTTCTTC	CSVRESPYNEQFF
few	NA	TRBV5-1	TRBJ1-1	TGCGCCAGCAGCCTACTTCTGGGGAACACTGAAGCTTTCTTT	CASSLLLGNTEAFF
few	NA	TRBV7-3	TRBJ2-1	TGTGCCAGCAGCTTAAAGGGCAGGACAGAATACAATGAGCAGTTCTTC	CASSLKGRTEYNEQFF
NA	NA	TRBV9	TRBJ2-7	TGTGCCAGCAGCCTCGACCCTGACTACGAGCAGTACTTC	CASSLDPDYEQYF
NA	NA	TRBV11-2	TRBJ1-1	TGTGCCAGCAGCTTGGTTGCAGGCCCCATGAGTGCTGAAGCTTTCTTT	CASSLVAGPMSAEAFF
NA	NA	TRBV7-3	TRBJ2-7	TGTGCCAGCAGCTTAACCCCGGTAGGGGTCGAGCAGTACTTC	CASSLTPVGVEQYF
NA	NA	TRBV7-9	TRBJ2-5	TGTGCCAGCAGCACCGACAGGTGGGAAGAGACCCAGTACTTC	CASSTDRWEETQYF
NA	NA	TRBV15	TRBJ2-7	TGTGCCACCAGCAGAGATCTTGGGGGCGGGGAGCAGTACTTC	CATSRDLGGGEQYF
NA	NA	TRBV13	TRBJ2-1	TGTGCCAGCCTAAAGGTTTCTACGGGTGAGCAGTTCTTC	CASLKVSTGEQFF
few	NA	TRBV18	TRBJ2-4	TGTGCCAGCTCACCGACGTCAGGAGTTACCAAAAACATTCAGTACTTC	CASSPTSGVTKNIQYF
NA	NA	TRBV5-5	TRBJ2-7	TGTGCCAGCAGCCAGGGACTTTTCTACGAGCAGTACTTC	CASSQGLFYEQYF
many	TRBD1	TRBV3-1	TRBJ2-7	TGTGCCAGCAGCCAAGGAACCGGGACAGTGGGCTACGAGCAGTACTTC	CASSQGTGTVGYEQYF
NA	NA	TRBV20-1	TRBJ2-7	TGCAGTGCTATTCCAGTTGTCAAGTCCTACGAGCAGTACTTC	CSAIPVVKSYEQYF
few	TRBD1	TRBV29-1	TRBJ2-1	TGCAGCGTCGCCGGGACAGTATACAATGAGCAGTTCTTC	CSVAGTVYNEQFF
NA	NA	TRBV7-3	TRBJ2-7	TGTGCCAGCAGCTTACCGGACAGATACTCCTACGAGCAGTACTTC	CASSLPDRYSYEQYF
few	NA	TRBV7-8	TRBJ2-6	TGTGCCAGCAGCTCCTCAAGGGGGGGCTCTGGGGCCAACGTCCTGACTTTC	CASSSSRGGSGANVLTF
NA	NA	TRBV14	TRBJ2-3	TGTGCCAGCAGCCAAGTGGGAGCAGACCTCACAGATACGCAGTATTTT	CASSQVGADLTDTQYF
NA	NA	TRBV29-1	TRBJ2-7	TGCAGCGTTGCCAGGGGGGTCTACGAGCAGTACTTC	CSVARGVYEQYF
NA	NA	TRBV20-1	TRBJ2-3	TGCAGTGCTAGACAGGCGGCCACCAGCACAGATACGCAGTATTTT	CSARQAATSTDTQYF
many	TRBD2	TRBV12-3/TRBV12-4	TRBJ2-3	TGTGCCAGCAGGCGACTAGCGGGAACAGATACGCAGTATTTT	CASRRLAGTDTQYF
NA	NA	TRBV2	TRBJ2-7	TGTGCCAGAGGGGGTACCTACGAGCAGTACTTC	CARGGTYEQYF
few	NA	TRBV7-8	TRBJ1-4	TGTGCCAGCAGCTTATTTTTCGGCGAACGCCCAAATATCTCGTTTTTT	CASSLFFGERPNISFF
few	NA	TRBV4-2	TRBJ2-5	TGTGCCAGCAGCCAAGAGACCCACACCCCCCGGGGGACCCAGTACTTC	CASSQETHTPRGTQYF
many	TRBD2	TRBV20-1	TRBJ2-1	TGCAGTGCTAGATACCTAGCGGGAGGTTTTTCGGGGCACAATGAGCAGTTCTTC	CSARYLAGGFSGHNEQFF
many	TRBD2	TRBV10-1	TRBJ2-2	TGCGCCAGCAGTGGGACTAGCGGAACGAACACCGGGGAGCTGTTTTTT	CASSGTSGTNTGELFF
NA	TRBD1	TRBV4-1	TRBJ2-5	TGCGCCAGCAGCCATACAGGGGGGGAGACCCAGTACTTC	CASSHTGGETQYF
NA	TRBD1	TRBV11-1	TRBJ1-2	TGTGCCAGCAGCTTAGACCCCGGGACAGGGGCCCCTAACTATGGCTACACCTTC	CASSLDPGTGAPNYGYTF
few	NA	TRBV4-1	TRBJ1-2	TGCGCCAGCAGCCAAGACACAGAAAGCTATGGCTACACCTTC	CASSQDTESYGYTF
NA	NA	TRBV20-1	TRBJ2-1	TGCAGTGTAAACCCATCACGGGCCTTCTTCAATGAGCAGTTCTTC	CSVNPSRAFFNEQFF
NA	NA	TRBV27	TRBJ2-1	TGTGCCAGCAGTCCCCTCTACGGGGGACCTAATGAGCAGTTCTTC	CASSPLYGGPNEQFF
few	NA	TRBV10-3	TRBJ2-7	TGTGCCATCAGTGTAGCAGGTCCGTCCTACGAGCAGTACTTC	CAISVAGPSYEQYF
NA	NA	TRBV5-1	TRBJ1-6	TGCGCCAGCAGCCCCGGAAGGGGCTATAATTCACCCCTCCACTTT	CASSPGRGYNSPLHF
NA	NA	TRBV30	TRBJ1-6	TGTGCCTGGAGTGCCTCCAGTGACTCCTATAATTCACCCCTCCACTTT	CAWSASSDSYNSPLHF
NA	TRBD1	TRBV20-1	TRBJ1-3	TGCAGTGCTAGCAGGGGGCTCTCCTCTGGAAACACCATATATTTT	CSASRGLSSGNTIYF